This T cell receptor (beta chain) was sequenced for a study of blood T cell repertoires in COVID-19 (dated by TCRdb to between 2020 and 2021). At the level of the whole study: Collaborator samples came from the United States, Italy and Spain and covered acute and convalescent phases of COVID-19. The material from the prospective study consisted of cDNA or gDNA derived from T cells, B-cell-depleted T cells, or PBMCs. Samples were obtained from the ongoing ImmuneRACE study (first 160 participants) and from 950 to 1,500 subjects provided by 6 global collaborators. The repertoires were made available in a free public database intended to serve as a resource for research on the immune response to SARS-CoV-2. Subjects who had been exposed to COVID-19, were actively infected with it, or had recovered from it provided the deeply sampled blood TCRbeta repertoires that made up the dataset. Sample metadata almost always included a de-identified subject ID, COVID-19 status, age in years and sex. Where HLA class I and class II types were available, the types were taken from metadata supplied by the sample provider, not from assay-based typing. The paper's findings and limits, for the study overall: The amount of clinical and demographic metadata varied by source and participant and was provided uncurated.

Whole blood was collected in K2EDTA tubes by collaborating institutions according to the institutions' own protocols. Collaborator samples were shipped for TCRbeta analysis as frozen whole blood, isolated PBMCs, or DNA extracted from either sample type. V loses 0 bases of germline sequence and J loses 2 bases, and the interval between the two ends is 11 bases. The germline V gene (reference sequence) supplies CDR1 LNHDA and CDR2 SQIVND. The CDR3 covers 16 residues, taking in both the cysteine and the phenylalanine. CDR3 DNA is the only sequence kept; it has 48 bases, read in frame from the first base. TCRbeta CDR3 regions were amplified from genomic DNA by means of the immunoSEQ Assay, a bias-controlled multiplex PCR. In the authors' own workflow: The number of nucleated cells in each sample was estimated by amplification of reference gene primers within the assay. To quantify the absolute abundance of each unique TCRbeta CDR3 rearrangement, sequence reads were collapsed and filtered. For each sample, productive Simpson clonality was calculated by taking the square root of Simpson's diversity index across productive rearrangements. TCRdb mirrors the immuneACCESS table, restricted to in-frame sequences. Some clones are absent from its copies; in checked studies, under half trace to an unresolved V gene, and the reason for the others is unknown. V and J calls and clone size are as listed in that table; D and trimming were resolved from the DNA. In all, the sample holds 340,000 or so clones, and roughly 91% of those were seen once. The ten most abundant clones make up 1% of the sample.

This clone was seen once. The antigen this receptor binds is unknown. No base qualities exist here, and no much larger clone lies one base off it. This clonotype was obtained from a man aged 45 to 65 with active or convalescent COVID-19. The sequenced material came from peripheral blood. The chain uses TRBV19 and TRBJ1-5; no D gene call is confident. The CDR3 amino acid sequence is: CASSIDAGSGNQPQHF. The DNA reads TGTGCCAGTAGTATAGATGCGGGTTCGGGCAATCAGCCCCAGCATTTT.